This is a list of T cell receptor beta chains from one sample in a study of early T cells in non-severe SARS-CoV-2 infection. TCRdb called the 5' RACE reads again in MiXCR, with one record for every CDR3 protein. The sample yields tens of thousands of distinct CDR3 sequences, around 6.5% seen once. This material consisted of whole blood, taken at baseline. These receptors originate from an adult who was a healthcare worker with PCR-confirmed SARS-CoV-2 infection or an uninfected control (not recorded which). The CDR3 runs from the conserved cysteine through the conserved F or W.

j_call	v_call	cdr3_aa
TRBJ2-7	TRBV14	CASSQPSFASEQYF
TRBJ1-6	TRBV6-5	CASNPGGGYNSPLHF
TRBJ2-7	TRBV29-1	CSVGVRRVSDEQYF
TRBJ2-3	TRBV11-2	CASSLGGGSADTQYF
TRBJ1-6	TRBV6-1	CASGLGGNSSPLHF
TRBJ2-5	TRBV18	CASSPSIGPSRETQYF
TRBJ2-2	TRBV6-6	CASSWGRGNTGELFF
TRBJ1-2	TRBV5-1	CASSLVAGSNYGYTF
TRBJ1-1	TRBV10-1	CASSKDRQNTEAFF
TRBJ1-6	TRBV2	CASEAGENSPLHF
TRBJ2-7	TRBV4-3	CASSQALGAYEQYF
TRBJ1-1	TRBV3-1	CASSQTDRNTEAFF
TRBJ2-3	TRBV19	CASSRRAGSTDTQYF
TRBJ1-1	TRBV6-5	CASSYSISWTDTEAFF
TRBJ1-1	TRBV7-6	CASSLVGWDTEAFF
TRBJ2-1	TRBV7-2	CASHDRAGEQFF
TRBJ2-7	TRBV13	CASRIRGYEQYF
TRBJ2-7	TRBV29-1	CSGEDGYEQYF
TRBJ2-2	TRBV11-3	CASRENTGELFF
TRBJ2-1	TRBV7-2	CASSSQGEQFF
TRBJ2-7	TRBV6-5	CASSYFRDPYEQYF
TRBJ1-4	TRBV10-2	CASSELGATNEKLFF